Shown below are 13 T cell receptor beta chains from a single sample sequenced in a study of T cells after yellow fever vaccination. TCRdb passed the 5' RACE reads through MiXCR, listing each CDR3 protein once. This table has roughly 310,000 distinct CDR3 sequences, 8.5% to 9% appearing once. The sample in question was PBMCs, obtained on the day of the first yellow fever vaccination. These receptors all stem from a young man who received the YFV17D yellow fever vaccine.

This clonotype was detected a few times. The CDR3 nucleotides read TGTGCCAGCAGCGTTAGGCCCGGAGAGACCCAGTACTTC. Protein sequence: CASSVRPGETQYF. The chain is built from TRBV9 and TRBJ2-5; D gene ambiguous. The CDR3 has 13 residues. V was cut by 2 bases and J by 4 bases, with 9 bases left in between. Germline CDR1 is SGDLS and CDR2 is YYNGEE.

This clonotype was recorded many times. The chain recombines TRBV4-2 with TRBJ2-5, with D perhaps matching TRBD1 (5 bases). CDR1 and CDR2 (germline): LGHNA, YNFKEQ. Trimming removed 4 bases from V and 2 bases from J, with 20 bases in between. The CDR3 is 17 amino acids. The CDR3 DNA sequence: TGTGCCAGCAGCCCGACAGTGACGGTATCGAGTCAAGAGACCCAGTACTTC. Encoded protein: CASSPTVTVSSQETQYF.

This clonotype was recorded at least ten times. The gene calls are TRBV5-5 and TRBJ2-7; perhaps TRBD1 as D (7 bases). The CDR3 loop spans 15 amino acids. Germline V gives CDR1 SGHKS, CDR2 YYEKEE (reference sequence). Trimming removed 4 bases at V and 6 bases at J, with 20 bases between. CDR3 in amino acids: CASSRAPGGRTEQYV. CDR3 sequence (DNA): TGTGCCAGCAGCAGAGCTCCAGGGGGGCGGACCGAGCAGTACGTC.

This clonotype was seen a few times. The chain recombines TRBV24-1 with TRBJ2-6, with a possible D match to TRBD1 (6 bases). Germline CDR1 reads KGHDR; CDR2 reads SFDVKD. Trimming removed 6 bases at V and 4 bases at J, with 21 bases between. CDR3 length: 18 amino acids. The DNA of the CDR3 is TGTGCCACCAGTCTCAGAGGGGGTACAAGTGCCGGGGCCAACGTCCTGACTTTC. Encoded protein: CATSLRGGTSAGANVLTF.

The rearrangement links TRBV24-1 to TRBJ1-2; weak D call: TRBD1 (5 bases). This CDR3 spans 14 amino acids. CDR1 KGHDR and CDR2 SFDVKD come from the germline V gene. The V end lost 3 bases, the J end lost 2 bases, and 9 bases lay between the germline ends. In DNA, the CDR3 is TGTGCCACCAGTGATCTGACAGTAAACTATGGCTACACCTTC. It is translated as CATSDLTVNYGYTF.

This clonotype was found a few times. The rearrangement uses TRBV12-3 or TRBV12-4 and TRBJ2-7; no reliable D call. The CDR3 is 14 residues long. V was pared by 3 bases and J by 2 bases, with 11 bases between. The CDR3 bases are TGTGCCAGCAGTTTCGACCTTGGGCCCTACGAGCAGTACGTC. Translated, it gives CASSFDLGPYEQYV.

This clonotype was picked up a small number of times. The CDR3 spells CASSPLLKGVSNEKLFF. The CDR3 DNA sequence: TGCGCCAGCAGCCCTCTCTTAAAGGGGGTATCTAATGAAAAACTGTTTTTT. The gene calls are TRBV4-1 and TRBJ1-4; weak D call: TRBD1 (6 bases). Germline CDR1 reads MGHRA; CDR2 reads YSYEKL. The CDR3 consists of 17 residues. Deletions cut 4 bases from V and 3 bases from J, with 18 bases between.

In its sample, this clonotype was seen many times. The chain carries TRBV7-6 and TRBJ1-5, with unresolved D. The CDR3 extends over 15 amino acids. Germline CDR1 reads SGHVS; CDR2 reads FNYEAQ. Trimming removed 1 base from V and 0 bases from J, with 7 bases in between. The CDR3 region is CASSLGGNSNQPQHF. In DNA form, the CDR3 reads TGTGCCAGCAGCTTAGGGGGTAATAGCAATCAGCCCCAGCATTTT. The full variable domain, with the rest looked up from reference TRBV7-6 and TRBJ1-5, is GAGVSQSPRYKVTKRGQDVALRCDPISGHVSLYWYRQALGQGPEFLTYFNYEAQQDKSGLPNDRFSAERPEGSISTLTIQRTEQRDSAMYRCASSLGGNSNQPQHFGDGTRLSIL.

This clonotype was observed a few times. V and J are TRBV7-9 and TRBJ2-1, with a possible D match to TRBD2 (6 bases). Germline V gives CDR1 SEHNR, CDR2 FQNEAQ (reference sequence). The ends were cut back, 1 base at V and 3 bases at J, with 10 bases in the middle. The CDR3 is made up of 15 amino acids. The CDR3 region has the DNA TGTGCCAGCAGCTTAGAACTAGCAGTCTACAATGAGCAGTTCTTC. Translation: CASSLELAVYNEQFF.

This clonotype came up many times. The J gene is TRBJ2-3, the V gene TRBV5-1, with 7 bases aligning to TRBD1. The germline V gene has CDR1 SGHRS and CDR2 YFSETQ. CDR3 length: 15 amino acids. J gave up 6 bases and V 4 bases, and 11 bases lay outside the gene matches. The CDR3 spells CASSQGVGSGDTQYF. The CDR3 DNA reads as TGCGCCAGCAGCCAGGGGGTAGGGAGCGGCGATACGCAGTATTTT.

The rearrangement uses TRBV6-2 or TRBV6-3 and TRBJ2-5; D assignment may be TRBD1 or TRBD2 (5 bases each). CDR1 is MNHEY, CDR2 SVGEGT, per germline. With 4 bases removed from V and 3 bases from J, the gap between germline ends came to 15 bases. The CDR3 contains 15 residues. CDR3 sequence (DNA): TGTGCCAGCAGTTCCGTCGGGACGTTAGAAGAGACCCAGTACTTC. It translates to CASSSVGTLEETQYF.

This clonotype was recorded many times. The rearrangement joins TRBV29-1 to TRBJ1-1; D is unresolved. The CDR3 is made up of 11 amino acids. Germline CDR1 and CDR2: SQVTM and ANQGSEA. The V end lost 4 bases, the J end lost 4 bases, and 7 bases lay between the germline ends. The DNA for the CDR3 is TGCAGCGTTGTCGAGAGCACTGAAGCTTTCTTT. Protein product: CSVVESTEAFF.

The V and J genes are TRBV7-9 and TRBJ1-6; the D gene is possibly TRBD1 (5 bases). V lost 5 bases and J 2 bases, leaving 16 bases between the germline ends. Germline CDR1 is SEHNR and CDR2 is FQNEAQ (reference sequence). CDR3 length: 17 residues. As DNA, the CDR3 is TGTGCCAGCAGCCCAGGCCCGGGGACCGCCTATAATTCACCCCTCCACTTT. This gives the protein CASSPGPGTAYNSPLHF.